This TCR beta chain derives from a study of CD8 T cells in Susac syndrome. Random hexamers were used to reverse transcribe the RNA input (roughly 0.5 to 1 ug). MiXCR was run by TCRdb on the immunoSEQ multiplex PCR reads, yielding one entry per CDR3 protein. The sample shows nearly 200,000 distinct CDR3 sequences, about 95% of them seen only once. Losses at the gene ends were 0 bases for V and 6 bases for J; bases not matched to a gene: 4. CDR3 length: 15 amino acids. Per germline, CDR1 LGHDT and CDR2 YNNKEL (reference sequence). Sequencing of TCR beta was performed on blood CD8+ and CD4+ T cells. The source of this sequence is a human donor with multiple sclerosis. V usage is TRBV3-1 and J usage is TRBJ2-2, with TRBD2 matching over 7 bases. Specimen: CD4+ T cells from PBMCs. The CDR3 DNA sequence: TGTGCCAGCAGCCAAGACGGGGGGTTCGCCGGGGAGCTGTTTTTT. It translates to CASSQDGGFAGELFF.